This T cell receptor beta chain was sequenced for a study of CD8 T cells in ankylosing spondylitis. Study results and caveats: In reactive arthritis synovial fluid and blood, some motif variants had been reported before. In ankylosing spondylitis blood, a motif of fewer than 10 highly homologous TCR beta variants appeared characteristic. Disease-linked clones were reportedly significantly enriched in matched ankylosing spondylitis synovial fluid. With a CD8+ phenotype, disease-linked clones were relatively rare in peripheral blood.

MiXCR was run by TCRdb on the 5' RACE reads, yielding one entry per CDR3 protein. The data show tens of thousands of distinct CDR3 sequences, around 30% seen once. The CDR3 spans 15 residues. V lost 4 bases and J lost 3, with 12 bases in between. CDR1 LGHDT and CDR2 YNNKEL come from the germline V gene (reference sequence). Worth noting for this clonotype: Its antigen is unidentified.

The chain couples TRBV3-1 to TRBJ1-4; D remains unclear. The sequence was collected from a male donor with ankylosing spondylitis or in good health (not recorded which). Sequencing was carried out using blood, either unsorted or a sorted T cell fraction (not recorded which). CDR3 sequence (DNA): TGTGCCAGCAGCCGCGGCCCAGAGTCTAATGAAAAACTGTTTTTT. Translating gives CASSRGPESNEKLFF.